The TCR beta chain described here comes from a study of T cells after yellow fever vaccination. Study-wide results and limits: Once the booster was given, most primary-vaccination clones reappeared, at approximately 97% for CD4 and around 90% for CD8.

This clonotype was counted ten times or more. Its cognate antigen is unknown. Template switching with 5'RACE generated the TCR cDNA and added a universal primer site and UMIs. Each CDR3 protein is one row after TCRdb ran MiXCR on the 5' RACE reads. The repertoire holds about 210,000 distinct CDR3 sequences, with 3% to 3.5% as singletons. This clonotype was sampled from a man aged 18 to 29 who received the YFV17D yellow fever vaccine. Here the sequenced sample was CD4+ T cells sorted from PBMCs, taken 10 days after the yellow fever booster vaccination.

Written as DNA, the CDR3 is TGTGCCAGCAGTCTATCTCCTGGGGCCAACGTCCTGACTTTC. It yields the protein CASSLSPGANVLTF. The chain combines TRBV12-3 or TRBV12-4 with TRBJ2-6, with D hard to call. V dropped 5 bases and J dropped 2 bases, with 7 bases sitting between them. There are 14 residues in the CDR3.